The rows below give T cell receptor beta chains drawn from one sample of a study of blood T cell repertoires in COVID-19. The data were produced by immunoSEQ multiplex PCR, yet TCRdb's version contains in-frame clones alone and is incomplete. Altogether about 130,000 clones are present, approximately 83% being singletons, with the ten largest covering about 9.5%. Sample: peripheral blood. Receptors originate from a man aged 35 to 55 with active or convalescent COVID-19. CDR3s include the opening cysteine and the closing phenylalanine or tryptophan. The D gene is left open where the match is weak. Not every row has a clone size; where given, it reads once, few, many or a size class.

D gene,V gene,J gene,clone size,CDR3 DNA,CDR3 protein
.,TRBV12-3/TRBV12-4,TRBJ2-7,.,TGTGCCAGCACCTTGGGCGGGGTAGTCGAGCAGTACTTC,CASTLGGVVEQYF
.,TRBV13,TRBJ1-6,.,TGTGCCAGCAGCTTAGGCCTCGGGAATTCACCCCTCCACTTT,CASSLGLGNSPLHF
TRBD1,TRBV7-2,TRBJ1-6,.,TGTGCCAGCAGCCAACGACAGGGTCCGATGGCACCCCTCCACTTT,CASSQRQGPMAPLHF
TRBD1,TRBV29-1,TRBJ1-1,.,TGCAGCGTTGAAGATCGGCAGGGGGTGCGAAACACTGAAGCTTTCTTT,CSVEDRQGVRNTEAFF
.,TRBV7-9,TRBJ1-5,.,TGTGCCAGCAGCTTAATAGGGGAGGGGCAGCCCCAGCATTTT,CASSLIGEGQPQHF
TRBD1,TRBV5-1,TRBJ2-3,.,TGCGCCAGCAGCTTGCGGGGACAGGGGGCGGGAGTTGGATCAGATACGCAGTATTTT,CASSLRGQGAGVGSDTQYF
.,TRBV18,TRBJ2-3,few,TGTGCCAGCACGGGACACACAGATACGCAGTATTTT,CASTGHTDTQYF
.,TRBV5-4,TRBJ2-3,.,TGTGCCAGCAGCTTGGGCGGGGCCCCCCCAGATACGCAGTATTTT,CASSLGGAPPDTQYF
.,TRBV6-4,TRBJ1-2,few,TGTGCCAGCAGTCCGGGTGGGGCCTCCTATGGCTACACCTTC,CASSPGGASYGYTF
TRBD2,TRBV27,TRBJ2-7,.,TGTGCCAGCAGCTTAGGACTAGCGCGCGACGAGCAGTACTTC,CASSLGLARDEQYF
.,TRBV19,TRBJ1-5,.,TGTGCCAGTAGTATACGGAATCAGCCCCAGCATTTT,CASSIRNQPQHF
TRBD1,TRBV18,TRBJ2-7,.,TGTGCCAGCTCACCCCTGGACAGGGGCGAGCAGTACTTC,CASSPLDRGEQYF
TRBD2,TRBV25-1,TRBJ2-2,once,TGTGCCAGCAGTAGTAGCGGGGGGCGGACCGGGGAGCTGTTTTTT,CASSSSGGRTGELFF
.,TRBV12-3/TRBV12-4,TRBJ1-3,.,TGTGCCAGCAGCAGTCAATCAGGAAACACCATATATTTT,CASSSQSGNTIYF
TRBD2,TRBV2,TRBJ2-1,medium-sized,TGTGCCAGCAGTGAAGTGCAGAGCGGGGGGAAGCAGTTCTTC,CASSEVQSGGKQFF
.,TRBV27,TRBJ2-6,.,TGTGCCAGCAGTTTCGCAAGAGCCTCTGGGGCCAACGTCCTGACTTTC,CASSFARASGANVLTF
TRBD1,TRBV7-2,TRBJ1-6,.,TGTGCCAGCACCGCAGGGACAGCGGATTCACCCCTCCACTTT,CASTAGTADSPLHF
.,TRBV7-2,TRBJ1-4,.,TGTGCCAGCAGCTTAGGGACAGCACAAGCAACTAATGAAAAACTGTTTTTT,CASSLGTAQATNEKLFF
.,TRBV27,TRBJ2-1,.,TGTGCCAGCAGTCGCCGGGCCTACAATGAGCAGTTCTTC,CASSRRAYNEQFF
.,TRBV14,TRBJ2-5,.,TGTGCCAGCAGCCAAGATTTAGTAGAGACCCAGTACTTC,CASSQDLVETQYF
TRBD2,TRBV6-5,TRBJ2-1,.,TGTGCCAGCAGTTACCGGACTAGTGGGTACAATGAGCAGTTCTTC,CASSYRTSGYNEQFF
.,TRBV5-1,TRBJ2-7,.,TGCGCCAGCAGGGACAACACCTACGAGCAGTACTTC,CASRDNTYEQYF
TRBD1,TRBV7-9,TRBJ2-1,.,TGTGCCAGCAGCCCCCCGGACAGGCCCGGTGTGTGGACTGTGGAGCAGTTCTTC,CASSPPDRPGVWTVEQFF
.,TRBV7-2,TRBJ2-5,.,TGTGCCAGCAGCTTAGCAGCCGGGAGAGAGACCCAGTACTTC,CASSLAAGRETQYF
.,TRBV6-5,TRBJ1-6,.,TGTGCCAGCAGCCCCACTCCTCAGGGAAATTCACCCCTCCACTTT,CASSPTPQGNSPLHF
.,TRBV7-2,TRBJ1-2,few,TGTGCCAGCAGACCGGGGGGACTCTCCTATGGCTACACCTTC,CASRPGGLSYGYTF